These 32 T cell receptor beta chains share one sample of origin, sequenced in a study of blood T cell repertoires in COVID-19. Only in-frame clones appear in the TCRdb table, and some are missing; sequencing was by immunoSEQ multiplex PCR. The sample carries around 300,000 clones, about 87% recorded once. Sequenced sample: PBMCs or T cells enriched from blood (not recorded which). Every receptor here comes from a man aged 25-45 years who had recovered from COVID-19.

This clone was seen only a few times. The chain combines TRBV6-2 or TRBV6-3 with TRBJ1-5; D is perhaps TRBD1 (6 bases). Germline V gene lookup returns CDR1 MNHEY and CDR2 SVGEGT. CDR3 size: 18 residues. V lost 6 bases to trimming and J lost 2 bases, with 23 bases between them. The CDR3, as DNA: TGTGCCAGCAGCCCTAAGTTTGGGGACAATCAGGGCAATCAGCCCCAGCATTTT. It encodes CASSPKFGDNQGNQPQHF.

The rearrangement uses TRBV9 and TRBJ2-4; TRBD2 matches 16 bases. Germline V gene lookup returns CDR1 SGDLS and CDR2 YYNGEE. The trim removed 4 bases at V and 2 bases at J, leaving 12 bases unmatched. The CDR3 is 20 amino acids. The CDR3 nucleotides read TGTGCCAGCAGCCAAACTCCCGGGACTAGCGGGGGGGATTCCAAAAACATTCAGTACTTC. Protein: CASSQTPGTSGGDSKNIQYF.

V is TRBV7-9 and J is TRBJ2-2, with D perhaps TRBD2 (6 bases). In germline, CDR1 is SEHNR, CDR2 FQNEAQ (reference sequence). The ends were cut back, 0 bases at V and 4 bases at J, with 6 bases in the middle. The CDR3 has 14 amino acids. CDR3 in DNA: TGTGCCAGCAGCTTAGCCGGGGGCACCGGGGAGCTGTTTTTT. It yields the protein CASSLAGGTGELFF.

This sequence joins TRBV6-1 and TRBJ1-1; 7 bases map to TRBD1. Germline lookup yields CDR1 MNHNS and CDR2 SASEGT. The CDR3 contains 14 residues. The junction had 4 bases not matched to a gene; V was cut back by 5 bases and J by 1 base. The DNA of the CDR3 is TGTGCCAGCAGTTCCACAGGGGCGAACACTGAAGCTTTCTTT. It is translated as CASSSTGANTEAFF.

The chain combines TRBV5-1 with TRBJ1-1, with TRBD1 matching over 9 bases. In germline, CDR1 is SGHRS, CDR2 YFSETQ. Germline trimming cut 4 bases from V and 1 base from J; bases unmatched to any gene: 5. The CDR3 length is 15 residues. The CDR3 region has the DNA TGCGCCAGCAGCCTGAGGACAGGGGCGAACACTGAAGCTTTCTTT. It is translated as CASSLRTGANTEAFF.

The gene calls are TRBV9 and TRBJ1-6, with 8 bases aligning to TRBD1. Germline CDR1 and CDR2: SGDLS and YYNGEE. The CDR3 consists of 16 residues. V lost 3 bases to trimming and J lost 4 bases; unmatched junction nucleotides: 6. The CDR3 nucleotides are TGTGCCAGCAGCGCCCCACAGGGGGATTATAATTCACCCCTCCACTTT. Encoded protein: CASSAPQGDYNSPLHF.

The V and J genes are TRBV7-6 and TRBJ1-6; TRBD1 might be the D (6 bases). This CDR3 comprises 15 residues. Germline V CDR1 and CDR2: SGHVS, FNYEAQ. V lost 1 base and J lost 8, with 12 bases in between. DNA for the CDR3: TGTGCCAGCAGCTTAGGGGGGCATCCCTATTCACCCCTCCACTTT. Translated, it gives CASSLGGHPYSPLHF.

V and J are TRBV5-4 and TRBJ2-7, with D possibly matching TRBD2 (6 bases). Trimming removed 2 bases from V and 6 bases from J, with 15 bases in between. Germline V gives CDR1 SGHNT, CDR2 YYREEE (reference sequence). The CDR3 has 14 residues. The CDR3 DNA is TGTGCCAGCAGCTTCGGGTCAGCGGGTACCGAGCAGTACTTC. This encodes CASSFGSAGTEQYF.

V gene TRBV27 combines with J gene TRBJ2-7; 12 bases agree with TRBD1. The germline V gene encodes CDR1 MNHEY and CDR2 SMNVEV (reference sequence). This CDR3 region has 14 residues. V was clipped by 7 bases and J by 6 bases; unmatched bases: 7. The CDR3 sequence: CASNSGTGGAEQYF. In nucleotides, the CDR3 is TGTGCCAGCAACTCCGGGACAGGGGGCGCCGAGCAGTACTTC.

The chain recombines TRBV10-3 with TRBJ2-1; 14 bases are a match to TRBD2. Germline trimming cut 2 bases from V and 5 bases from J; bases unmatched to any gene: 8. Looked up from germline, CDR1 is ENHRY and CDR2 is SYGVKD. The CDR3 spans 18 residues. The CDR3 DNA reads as TGTGCCATCAGTGAGGGACTAGCGGGGGGCCAAGGGAACAATGAGCAGTTCTTC. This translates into CAISEGLAGGQGNNEQFF.

Here the CDR3 DNA reads TGTGCCAGCAGCTTAGCGGGAGGGACCTACGAGCAGTACTTC. Protein product: CASSLAGGTYEQYF. The chain combines TRBV7-8 with TRBJ2-7, with 7 bases lining up with TRBD2. In germline, CDR1 is SGHVS, CDR2 FQNEAQ. Germline trimming cut 0 bases from V and 2 bases from J; bases unmatched to any gene: 1. The CDR3 contains 14 residues.

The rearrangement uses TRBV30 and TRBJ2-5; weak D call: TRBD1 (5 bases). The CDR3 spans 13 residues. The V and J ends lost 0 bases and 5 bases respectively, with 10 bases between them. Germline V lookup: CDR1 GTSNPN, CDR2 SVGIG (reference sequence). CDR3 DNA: TGTGCCTGGAGTGTACACAGGATGGAGACCCAGTACTTC. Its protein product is CAWSVHRMETQYF.

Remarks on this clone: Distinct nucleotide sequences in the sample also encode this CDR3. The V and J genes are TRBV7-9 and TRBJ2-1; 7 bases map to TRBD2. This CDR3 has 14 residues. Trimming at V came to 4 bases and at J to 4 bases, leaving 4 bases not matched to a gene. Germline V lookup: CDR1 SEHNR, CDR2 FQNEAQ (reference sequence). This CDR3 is CASSSPGGYNEQFF. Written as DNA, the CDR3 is TGTGCCAGCAGCTCCCCCGGGGGGTACAATGAGCAGTTCTTC.

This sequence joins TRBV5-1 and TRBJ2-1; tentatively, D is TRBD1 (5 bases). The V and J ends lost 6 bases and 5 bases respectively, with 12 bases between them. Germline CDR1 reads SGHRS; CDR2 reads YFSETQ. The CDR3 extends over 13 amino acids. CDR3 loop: CASTLGQDNEQFF. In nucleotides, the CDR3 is TGCGCCAGCACTCTGGGGCAGGACAATGAGCAGTTCTTC.

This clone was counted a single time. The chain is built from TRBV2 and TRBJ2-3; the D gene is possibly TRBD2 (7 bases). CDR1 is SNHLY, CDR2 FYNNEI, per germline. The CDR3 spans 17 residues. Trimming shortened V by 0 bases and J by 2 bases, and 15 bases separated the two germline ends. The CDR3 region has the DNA TGTGCCAGCAGTGAAGCGCTTGGGGGGGGCATCACAGATACGCAGTATTTT. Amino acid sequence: CASSEALGGGITDTQYF.

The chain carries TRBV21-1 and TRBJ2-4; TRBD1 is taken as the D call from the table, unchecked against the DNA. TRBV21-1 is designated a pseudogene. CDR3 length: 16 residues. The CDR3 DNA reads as TGTGCCAGCAGCAAAGCTGTCAGGGGGCGCATCAACATTCAGTACTTC. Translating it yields CASSKAVRGRINIQYF.

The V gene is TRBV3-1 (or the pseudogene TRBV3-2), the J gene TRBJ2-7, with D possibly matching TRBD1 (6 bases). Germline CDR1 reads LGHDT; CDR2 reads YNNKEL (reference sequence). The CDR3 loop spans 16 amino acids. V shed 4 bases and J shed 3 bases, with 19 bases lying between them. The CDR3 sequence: CASSPRVAGELYEQYF. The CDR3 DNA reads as TGTGCCAGCAGCCCCCGTGTGGCAGGGGAACTCTACGAGCAGTACTTC.

The chain's CDR3 is CASPLRDRGTGELFF. CDR3 coding DNA: TGTGCCAGCCCTCTCCGGGACAGGGGTACCGGGGAGCTGTTTTTT. V gene TRBV27 combines with J gene TRBJ2-2; TRBD1 matches 10 bases. The CDR3 contains 15 residues. Germline-derived CDR1 and CDR2 are MNHEY and SMNVEV (reference sequence). Trimming at V came to 8 bases and at J to 5 bases, leaving 8 bases not matched to a gene.

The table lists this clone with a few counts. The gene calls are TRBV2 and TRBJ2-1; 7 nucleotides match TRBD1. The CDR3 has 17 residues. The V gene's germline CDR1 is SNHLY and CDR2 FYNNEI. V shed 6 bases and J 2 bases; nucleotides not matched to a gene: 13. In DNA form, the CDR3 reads TGTGCCAGCAGGGCTTGGGCATCGGGACAGCCCTACAATGAGCAGTTCTTC. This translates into CASRAWASGQPYNEQFF.

CDR3 in amino acids: CASSQDWGRIVSPLHF. The CDR3 DNA reads TGTGCCAGCAGCCAAGATTGGGGGCGGATCGTTTCACCCCTCCACTTT. The rearrangement links TRBV4-2 to TRBJ1-6; D may be TRBD1 (6 bases). The germline CDR1 and CDR2 sequences are LGHNA and YNFKEQ. Trimming took 0 bases from V and 9 from J, leaving 15 bases between them. The CDR3 has 16 amino acids.

CDR3 in amino acids: CASSLAGGGNTIYF. CDR3 coding DNA: TGTGCCAGCAGCTTAGCGGGAGGGGGAAACACCATATATTTT. The chain is built from TRBV7-2 and TRBJ1-3, with D hard to call. CDR1 SGHTA and CDR2 FQGNSA come from the germline V gene. This CDR3 is built from 14 residues. The V gene lost 0 bases and the J gene lost 4 bases, with 7 bases spanning the gap.

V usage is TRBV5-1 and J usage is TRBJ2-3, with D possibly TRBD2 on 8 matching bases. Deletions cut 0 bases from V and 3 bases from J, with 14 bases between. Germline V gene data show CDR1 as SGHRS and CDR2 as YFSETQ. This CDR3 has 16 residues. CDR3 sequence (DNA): TGCGCCAGCAGCTTGGAAGGGGGCGGGAGGACAGATACGCAGTATTTT. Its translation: CASSLEGGGRTDTQYF.

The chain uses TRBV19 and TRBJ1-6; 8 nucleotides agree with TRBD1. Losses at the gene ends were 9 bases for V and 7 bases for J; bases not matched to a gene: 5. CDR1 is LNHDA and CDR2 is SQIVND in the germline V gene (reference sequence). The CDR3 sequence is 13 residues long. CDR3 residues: CASRTGTNSPLHF. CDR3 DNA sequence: TGTGCCAGCCGGACAGGGACCAATTCACCCCTCCACTTT.

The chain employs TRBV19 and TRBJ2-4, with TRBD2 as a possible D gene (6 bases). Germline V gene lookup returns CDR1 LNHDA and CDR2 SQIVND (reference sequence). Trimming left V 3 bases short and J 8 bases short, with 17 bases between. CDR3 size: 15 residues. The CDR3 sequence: CASSIASRGADIQYF. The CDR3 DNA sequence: TGTGCCAGTAGTATCGCTTCCCGCGGGGCTGACATTCAGTACTTC.

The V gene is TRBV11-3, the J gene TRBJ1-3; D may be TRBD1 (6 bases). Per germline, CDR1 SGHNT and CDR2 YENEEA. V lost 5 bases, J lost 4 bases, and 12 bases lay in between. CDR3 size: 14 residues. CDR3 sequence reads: CASSRGAGGNTIYF. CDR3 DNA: TGTGCCAGCAGCCGGGGGGCTGGAGGAAACACCATATATTTT.

This CDR3 reads CASSQGPESWVNEQYF. CDR3 bases: TGTGCCAGCAGCCAGGGGCCGGAGAGCTGGGTCAACGAGCAGTACTTC. The rearrangement joins TRBV14 to TRBJ2-7; D might be TRBD1 (5 bases). V was cut by 3 bases and J by 5 bases, with 20 bases left in between. This CDR3 is 16 amino acids long. From germline, CDR1 is SGHDN and CDR2 FVKESK.

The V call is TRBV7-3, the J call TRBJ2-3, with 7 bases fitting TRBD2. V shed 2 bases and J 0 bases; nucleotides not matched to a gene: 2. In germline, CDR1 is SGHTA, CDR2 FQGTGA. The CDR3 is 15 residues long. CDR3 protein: CASSLVRGSTDTQYF. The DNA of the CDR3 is TGTGCCAGCAGCTTAGTGCGGGGGAGCACAGATACGCAGTATTTT. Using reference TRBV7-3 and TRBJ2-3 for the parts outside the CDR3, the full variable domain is GAGVSQTPSNKVTEKGKYVELRCDPISGHTALYWYRQSLGQGPEFLIYFQGTGAADDSGLPNDRFFAVRPEGSVSTLKIQRTERGDSAVYLCASSLVRGSTDTQYFGPGTRLTVL.

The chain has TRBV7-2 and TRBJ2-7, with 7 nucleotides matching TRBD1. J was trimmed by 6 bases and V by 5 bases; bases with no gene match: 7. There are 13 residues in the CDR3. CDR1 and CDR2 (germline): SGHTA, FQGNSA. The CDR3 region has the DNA TGTGCCAGCAGCAGCCGGACAGGCATCGAGCAGTACTTC. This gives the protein CASSSRTGIEQYF. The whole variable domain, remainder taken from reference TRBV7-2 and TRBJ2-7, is GAGVSQSPSNKVTEKGKDVELRCDPISGHTALYWYRQSLGQGLEFLIYFQGNSAPDKSGLPSDRFSAERTGGSVSTLTIQRTQQEDSAVYLCASSSRTGIEQYFGPGTRLTVT.

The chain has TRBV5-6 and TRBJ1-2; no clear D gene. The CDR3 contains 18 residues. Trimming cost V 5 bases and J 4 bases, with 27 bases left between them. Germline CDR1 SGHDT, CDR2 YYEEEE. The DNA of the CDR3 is TGTGCCAGCAGATATGGCTGGGCTGCAAACGCCGGTGTCTATGGCTACACCTTC. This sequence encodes CASRYGWAANAGVYGYTF.

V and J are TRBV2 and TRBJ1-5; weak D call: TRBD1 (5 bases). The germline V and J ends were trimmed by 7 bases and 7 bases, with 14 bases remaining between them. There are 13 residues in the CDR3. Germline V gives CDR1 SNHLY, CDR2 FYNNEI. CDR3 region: CASTPGGKQPQHF. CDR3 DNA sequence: TGTGCCAGCACCCCGGGGGGTAAGCAGCCCCAGCATTTT.

CDR3 sequence (DNA): TGTGCCAGCAGCCCAGGGTGGCCCGGGGAGCTGTTTTTT. This sequence encodes CASSPGWPGELFF. The V call is TRBV12-3 or TRBV12-4, the J call TRBJ2-2, with D tentatively TRBD1 (5 bases). CDR3 length: 13 residues. Trimming pared 6 bases from V and 6 bases from J, leaving 11 bases between.

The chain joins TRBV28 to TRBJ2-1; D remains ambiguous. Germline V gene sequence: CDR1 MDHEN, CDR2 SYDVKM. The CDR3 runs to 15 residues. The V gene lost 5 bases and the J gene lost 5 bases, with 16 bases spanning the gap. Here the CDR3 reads CASSVARSQDNEQFF. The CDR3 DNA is TGTGCCAGCAGTGTCGCGCGAAGTCAGGACAATGAGCAGTTCTTC.